The TCR beta chain described here comes from a study of early T cells in non-severe SARS-CoV-2 infection. This CDR3 region has 17 residues. The V segment lost 0 bases and the J segment 3 bases; nucleotides outside the gene matches: 11. The germline V gene encodes CDR1 DFQATT and CDR2 SNEGSKA (reference sequence). The table lists this clonotype with a few counts. TCRdb reprocessed the 5' RACE reads via MiXCR and lists one record per CDR3 protein. The sample contains some 48,000 distinct CDR3 sequences, 7% to 8% of which appear only once. The TCR originated in an adult who was a healthcare worker with PCR-confirmed SARS-CoV-2 infection or an uninfected control (not recorded which). V usage is TRBV20-1 and J usage is TRBJ1-5; 7 nucleotides match TRBD1. Source material: whole blood. CDR3 residues: CSARDIVGQETNQPQHF. DNA for the CDR3: TGCAGTGCTAGAGATATAGTAGGACAGGAAACCAATCAGCCCCAGCATTTT.